The 19 T cell receptor beta chains reported below all come from one sample, sequenced in a study of CD8 T cells in ankylosing spondylitis (dated by TCRdb to the late 2010s). The library was made by 5' RACE. The sequencing machine was an Illumina HiSeq 2500. TCRdb redid the processing of the public reads, applying fastp at Q25 and MiXCR, and retained in-frame beta chains. Every entry covers one CDR3 protein and lists the most common genes and DNA from its rows. For this sample the table gives about 88,000 distinct CDR3 sequences, of which 27% were detected only once. Of the sample, around three fifths falls within the top ten clones. Sample: blood, either unsorted or a sorted T cell fraction (not recorded which). All receptors derive from a male donor with ankylosing spondylitis or in good health (not recorded which).

The rearrangement links TRBV7-9 to TRBJ1-6; the match to TRBD1 covers 7 bases. The V segment lost 5 bases and the J segment 9 bases; nucleotides outside the gene matches: 7. The CDR3 loop spans 14 amino acids. Germline CDR1 is SEHNR and CDR2 is FQNEAQ (reference sequence). The CDR3 DNA reads as TGTGCCAGCAGCGTCGACAGGGTCTCTTCACCCCTCCACTTT. Amino acid sequence: CASSVDRVSSPLHF.

The V gene is TRBV7-3, the J gene TRBJ2-3; the D gene is possibly TRBD1 (5 bases). The CDR3 is made up of 14 amino acids. Trimming pared 5 bases from V and 2 bases from J, leaving 11 bases between. The germline CDR1 and CDR2 sequences are SGHTA and FQGTGA. CDR3 in DNA: TGTGCCAGCAGCGACGGACATACCACAGATACGCAGTATTTT. Amino acids: CASSDGHTTDTQYF.

The table lists this clonotype with a few counts. The chain employs TRBV2 and TRBJ2-1; D not certain. This CDR3 is built from 16 residues. V lost 1 base and J 3 bases, leaving 13 bases between the germline ends. CDR1 and CDR2 from the germline V gene are SNHLY and FYNNEI. DNA for the CDR3: TGTGCCAGCAGTGAAGAGGTAGGAGTCCTCTACAATGAGCAGTTCTTC. Translated, it gives CASSEEVGVLYNEQFF.

This clonotype was picked up a small number of times. The chain recombines TRBV5-1 with TRBJ2-1; 10 bases map to TRBD1. The CDR3 contains 15 residues. With V trimmed by 6 bases and J by 6 bases, 9 bases remained unmatched. In germline, CDR1 is SGHRS, CDR2 YFSETQ. The CDR3 here is CASNPGTGVFNEQFF. The CDR3 DNA reads TGCGCCAGCAACCCCGGGACAGGGGTTTTCAATGAGCAGTTCTTC.

The rearrangement joins TRBV30 to TRBJ2-1; D not resolved. The CDR3 runs to 12 residues. Trimming cost V 0 bases and J 6 bases, with 6 bases left between them. In germline, CDR1 is GTSNPN, CDR2 SVGIG (reference sequence). CDR3 sequence (DNA): TGTGCCTGGAGTGTAGTGTCCAATGAGCAGTTCTTC. It translates to CAWSVVSNEQFF.

This clonotype has only a few counts. J is TRBJ2-5 and V is TRBV29-1; possibly TRBD1 or TRBD2 for D (5 bases each). The CDR3 is 12 residues long. Germline CDR1 reads SQVTM; CDR2 reads ANQGSEA. V shed 5 bases and J shed 3 bases, with 10 bases lying between them. CDR3 amino acids: CSVLEGKETQYF. The DNA for the CDR3 is TGCAGCGTTTTAGAGGGGAAAGAGACCCAGTACTTC.

This chain uses TRBV29-1 with TRBJ2-3, with 7 positions matching TRBD1. This CDR3 comprises 12 residues. CDR1 SQVTM and CDR2 ANQGSEA come from the germline V gene. In nucleotides, the CDR3 is TGCTCTACAGGGGATCACACAGATACGCAGTATTTT. Amino acids: CSTGDHTDTQYF.

The chain links TRBV24-1 to TRBJ2-3; the match to TRBD1 covers 8 bases. Looked up from germline, CDR1 is KGHDR and CDR2 is SFDVKD. The CDR3 is 16 residues long. The ends lost 4 bases at V and 0 bases at J; junction bases unmatched: 5. The CDR3 DNA sequence: TGTGCCACCAGTGACCACAGGGGGAGCAGCACAGATACGCAGTATTTT. Amino acids: CATSDHRGSSTDTQYF.

The chain employs TRBV12-3 or TRBV12-4 and TRBJ2-2; 10 nucleotides align to TRBD2. With 3 bases clipped from V and 4 bases from J, the junction kept 2 bases outside the gene matches. The CDR3 spans 15 residues. The CDR3: CASSFSGGRTGELFF. DNA for the CDR3: TGTGCCAGCAGTTTTAGCGGGGGGCGCACCGGGGAGCTGTTTTTT.

The gene calls are TRBV3-1 and TRBJ1-4; D not certain. With 1 base removed from V and 3 bases from J, the gap between germline ends came to 12 bases. The germline V gene has CDR1 LGHDT and CDR2 YNNKEL (reference sequence). CDR3 length: 16 amino acids. CDR3 bases: TGTGCCAGCAGCCAAGGCCCGGTGAGGTCTAATGAAAAACTGTTTTTT. This gives the protein CASSQGPVRSNEKLFF.

The chain couples TRBV5-1 to TRBJ1-1; D is unresolved. This CDR3 contains 13 residues. V lost 4 bases and J lost 1, with 8 bases in between. The germline V gene has CDR1 SGHRS and CDR2 YFSETQ. The CDR3 DNA follows: TGCGCCAGCAGCCCGGTGGAGAACACTGAAGCTTTCTTT. Encoded protein: CASSPVENTEAFF.

This chain joins TRBV5-1 and TRBJ2-5; a weak D match, TRBD1 (6 bases). The CDR3 is made up of 17 amino acids. Germline values: CDR1 SGHRS, CDR2 YFSETQ. Trimming cost V 4 bases and J 5 bases, with 24 bases left between them. The CDR3 reads CASSPYPRQEFLETQYF. The CDR3 coding sequence is TGCGCCAGCAGCCCCTACCCTAGACAGGAATTCTTGGAGACCCAGTACTTC.

This chain links TRBV27 with TRBJ2-7; 9 positions agree with TRBD2. Germline trimming cut 6 bases from V and 2 bases from J; bases unmatched to any gene: 8. The germline V gene has CDR1 MNHEY and CDR2 SMNVEV (reference sequence). The CDR3 extends over 15 amino acids. The CDR3 here is CASRALGLATYEQYF. CDR3 nucleotide sequence: TGTGCCAGCAGAGCTTTGGGACTAGCTACCTACGAGCAGTACTTC.

This clonotype was seen repeatedly, ten times or more. The chain links TRBV10-3 to TRBJ2-5; 8 nucleotides match TRBD1. Germline assignment: CDR1 ENHRY and CDR2 SYGVKD. This CDR3 is 14 amino acids long. V lost 11 bases to trimming and J lost 1 base; unmatched junction nucleotides: 9. CDR3 residues: CAVADRGSQETQYF. The CDR3 nucleotides read TGTGCCGTGGCAGACAGGGGAAGCCAAGAGACCCAGTACTTC.

This clonotype has only a few counts. The chain carries TRBV10-3 and TRBJ2-7, with 8 positions matching TRBD1. Trimming cost V 10 bases and J 3 bases; bases outside gene matches: 2. In germline, CDR1 is ENHRY, CDR2 SYGVKD. This CDR3 region has 11 residues. The CDR3 loop is CARTGNYEQYV. The CDR3, as DNA: TGTGCCAGGACAGGGAACTACGAGCAGTACGTC.

The chain combines TRBV7-9 with TRBJ2-3; D perhaps matches TRBD2 (6 bases). V was clipped by 4 bases and J by 1 base, with 12 bases between them. The CDR3 is 15 amino acids. Per the germline V gene, CDR1 is SEHNR and CDR2 is FQNEAQ (reference sequence). In DNA form, the CDR3 reads TGTGCCAGCAGCTACGATCCGGGGGGCACAGATACGCAGTATTTT. Protein sequence: CASSYDPGGTDTQYF.

Only a few counts were recorded for this clonotype. The chain recombines TRBV4-2 with TRBJ1-1, with D unresolved. Germline V lookup: CDR1 LGHNA, CDR2 YNFKEQ. V was cut by 0 bases and J by 8 bases, with 10 bases left in between. This CDR3 comprises 13 residues. The CDR3 DNA reads as TGTGCCAGCAGCCAAGATCGGGCAGAAGAAGCTTTCTTT. It encodes CASSQDRAEEAFF.

This clonotype was seen a handful of times. The gene calls are TRBV20-1 and TRBJ2-2, with TRBD2 as a possible D gene (6 bases). This CDR3 region has 13 residues. CDR1 and CDR2 (germline): DFQATT, SNEGSKA (reference sequence). Trimming removed 5 bases at V and 6 bases at J, with 13 bases between. In nucleotides, the CDR3 is TGCAGTGCTCCCCGTTCGGGGGCCGGGGAGCTGTTTTTT. It specifies CSAPRSGAGELFF.

As for this clonotype: A read error may account for a junction end that differs from germline. V gene TRBV7-9 combines with J gene TRBJ2-7; TRBD2 agrees at 9 bases. Germline assignment: CDR1 SEHNR and CDR2 FQNEAQ (reference sequence). The CDR3 is made up of 15 amino acids. The CDR3 loop is CASSLVLAGTYEKYF. Written as DNA, the CDR3 is TGTGCCAGCAGCTTAGTGCTAGCGGGAACCTACGAGAAGTACTTC.